This T cell receptor (beta chain) was recovered during a study of T cell responses to AZD1222 COVID-19 vaccine. About this clone: Its antigen is currently unknown.

General observations from the study: Most donors were white British, females outnumbered males, and clonal diversity was possibly underestimated. Unmutated variant regions reportedly attract nearly half of all spike-specific TCRs. Mapped onto spike, vaccine-associated CD4 TCRs spanned it and were dominant at 160-218 and 743-854.

Trimming cost V 5 bases and J 2 bases, with 12 bases left between them. Germline CDR1 reads SEHNR; CDR2 reads FQNEAQ (reference sequence). The CDR3 length is 15 residues. The method was immunoSEQ multiplex PCR; TCRdb's version includes in-frame clones alone and lacks a portion of them. The repertoire holds 75,000 to 90,000 clones, around 93% seen once, with 25% to 30% in the top ten. The rearrangement joins TRBV7-9 to TRBJ2-2; no clear D gene. Specimen: peripheral blood, collected 28 days after the second AZD1222 dose. The receptor was isolated from an adult who received the AZD1222 COVID-19 vaccine. CDR3: CASSLFSPNTGELFF. The CDR3, as DNA: TGTGCCAGCAGCCTCTTTAGCCCAAACACCGGGGAGCTGTTTTTT.